One and the same sample provided the 5 T cell receptor beta chains below, sequenced in a study of cytomegalovirus exposure and HLA in healthy donors. PCR employed 60 Vbeta and 13 Jbeta primers. Only in-frame clones appear in the TCRdb table, and some are missing; sequencing was by immunoSEQ multiplex PCR. The data hold more than 150,000 clones, with around 80% observed a single time. The specimen sequenced was PBMCs. The receptors shown here come from a woman in her thirties in good health and CMV-seronegative.

Points on this clone: Other DNA sequences in this sample translate to the same CDR3. The V and J genes are TRBV6-1 and TRBJ2-7; 7 nucleotides agree with TRBD2. From germline, CDR1 is MNHNS and CDR2 SASEGT. There are 14 residues in the CDR3. V shed 1 base, J shed 2 bases, and the junction held 2 bases outside the gene matches. The CDR3 DNA is TGTGCCAGCAGTGAAGGGGGAGGGCCCTACGAGCAGTACTTC. This codes for CASSEGGGPYEQYF.

This clone was detected only a few times. The V gene is TRBV4-3, the J gene TRBJ2-7, with 8 bases lining up with TRBD2. The germline CDR1 and CDR2 sequences are LGHNA and YSLEER. Germline trimming cut 1 base from V and 0 bases from J; bases unmatched to any gene: 5. CDR3 length: 16 residues. The CDR3 is CASSQAGGAHSYEQYF. Here the CDR3 DNA reads TGCGCCAGCAGCCAAGCGGGAGGGGCTCACTCCTACGAGCAGTACTTC.

The chain has TRBV25-1 and TRBJ2-5; TRBD1 matches 9 bases. Germline CDR1 is MGHDK and CDR2 is SYGVNS. Germline trimming cut 2 bases from V and 1 base from J; bases unmatched to any gene: 2. CDR3 length: 15 residues. CDR3 residues: CASSEGTGPQETQYF. The CDR3 DNA sequence: TGTGCCAGCAGTGAAGGGACAGGGCCCCAAGAGACCCAGTACTTC.

The chain combines TRBV6-1 with TRBJ2-3; tentatively, D is TRBD2 (6 bases). V lost 4 bases, J lost 2 bases, and 13 bases lay in between. This CDR3 comprises 15 residues. In germline, CDR1 is MNHNS, CDR2 SASEGT. CDR3 in DNA: TGTGCCAGCAGTGGCTGGACGGGACTCACAGATACGCAGTATTTT. Translated, it gives CASSGWTGLTDTQYF.

This clone was counted between two and nine times. The chain links TRBV6-5 to TRBJ2-7; 7 nucleotides align to TRBD1. V lost 4 bases to trimming and J lost 5 bases; unmatched junction nucleotides: 11. Germline V gene data show CDR1 as MNHEY and CDR2 as SVGAGI. The CDR3 sequence is 15 residues long. CDR3 in DNA: TGTGCCAGCAGTTCCCTGCACAGGGGCAGTAACGAGCAGTACTTC. The encoded protein is CASSSLHRGSNEQYF.